This T cell receptor beta chain is drawn from a study of vaccination effects on CD4 cells after COVID-19. On this clone itself: Its antigen remains unknown.

Germline CDR1 is MRHNA and CDR2 is SNTAGT. Trimming shortened V by 5 bases and J by 3 bases, and 19 bases separated the two germline ends. This CDR3 contains 16 residues. After roughly 11 days in culture, the CD4+ T cells were isolated. All participants had two doses of either the BNT162b2 or mRNA-1273 vaccine. Data came from immunoSEQ multiplex PCR; TCRdb stores just in-frame clones and leaves some out. The data hold 66,000 or so clones, with around 70% observed a single time. The chain is built from TRBV6-4 and TRBJ1-1, with D perhaps TRBD1 (6 bases). The sample consisted of CD4+ T cells from PBMCs cultured without peptide, taken after COVID-19 vaccination. The receptor's source is a human donor who received a COVID-19 vaccine. The CDR3 reads CASSRNPGVRDTEAFF. In DNA, the CDR3 is TGTGCCAGCAGTCGCAACCCAGGGGTCCGGGACACTGAAGCTTTCTTT.